One and the same sample provided the 20 T cell receptor beta chains below, sequenced in a study of shared clonotypes between healthy human individuals. Profiled with immunoSEQ multiplex PCR; TCRdb holds only in-frame clones, not every one. The sample includes about 2.3 million clones, 93% of them seen just once. Sequenced material: naive CD4+ T cells from PBMCs. Subset defined: CD45RA+ positively selected. Source of these receptors: a man aged 18 to 29 in good health. Some clones in this sample may be carry-over from other donors' samples.

In this sample, this clone turned up a few times. The same CDR3 also results from other DNA sequences found in this sample. The chain recombines TRBV7-9 with TRBJ2-5; 11 bases are shared with TRBD2. Germline trimming cut 5 bases from V and 3 bases from J; bases unmatched to any gene: 2. This CDR3 is built from 14 residues. From germline, CDR1 is SEHNR and CDR2 FQNEAQ (reference sequence). The CDR3 DNA follows: TGTGCCAGCAGCCTGGGACTAGCGGAAGAGACCCAGTACTTC. Protein: CASSLGLAEETQYF.

This clone showed up just once. DNA of the CDR3: TGCGCCAGCAGCCTCCTTCACCCCCGCCTTGGGGACACTAACTATGGCTACACCTTC. Protein sequence: CASSLLHPRLGDTNYGYTF. The rearrangement uses TRBV4-1 and TRBJ1-2; maybe TRBD1 (6 bases). Germline CDR1 MGHRA, CDR2 YSYEKL. Trimming shortened V by 4 bases and J by 0 bases, and 24 bases separated the two germline ends. This CDR3 spans 19 amino acids.

The rearrangement joins TRBV11-3 to TRBJ1-1; 9 bases agree with TRBD1. Germline CDR1 is SGHNT and CDR2 is YENEEA. J lost 1 base, V lost 5 bases, and 2 bases had no gene match. This CDR3 spans 14 amino acids. The CDR3 nucleotides read TGTGCCAGCAGCCTGGACAGGGGGAACACTGAAGCTTTCTTT. Protein product: CASSLDRGNTEAFF.

Worth noting for this clone: Other nucleotide sequences from this sample produce the same CDR3. This chain uses TRBV5-4 with TRBJ1-1, with D maybe TRBD1 (5 bases). V gave up 4 bases and J gave up 2 bases, with 9 bases separating them. CDR3 length: 13 amino acids. Per germline, CDR1 SGHNT and CDR2 YYREEE (reference sequence). DNA of the CDR3: TGTGCCAGCAGCCTTGGGACCAACACTGAAGCTTTCTTT. Its translation is CASSLGTNTEAFF.

Points on this clone: This sample also contains other DNA sequences that code for the same CDR3. V usage is TRBV28 and J usage is TRBJ1-1; TRBD1 might be the D (5 bases). The germline V gene encodes CDR1 MDHEN and CDR2 SYDVKM. The CDR3 totals 14 residues. Trimming cost V 2 bases and J 1 base, with 8 bases left between them. CDR3 region: CASSLRQGNTEAFF. The CDR3 bases are TGTGCCAGCAGTTTACGGCAGGGGAACACTGAAGCTTTCTTT.

This chain joins TRBV7-6 and TRBJ2-5, with 9 bases fitting TRBD1. This CDR3 comprises 14 residues. After removal of 5 bases from V and 7 bases from J, the junction contained 8 bases not matched to a gene. From germline, CDR1 is SGHVS and CDR2 FNYEAQ. CDR3 sequence: CASSRPGTGRTQYF. The CDR3 nucleotides are TGTGCCAGCAGCCGTCCCGGGACAGGGCGGACCCAGTACTTC. The full variable domain, with the rest looked up from reference TRBV7-6 and TRBJ2-5, is GAGVSQSPRYKVTKRGQDVALRCDPISGHVSLYWYRQALGQGPEFLTYFNYEAQQDKSGLPNDRFSAERPEGSISTLTIQRTEQRDSAMYRCASSRPGTGRTQYFGPGTRLLVL.

The V and J genes are TRBV5-8 and TRBJ2-7, with 12 positions matching TRBD2. This CDR3 has 16 residues. The germline V gene encodes CDR1 SGHTS and CDR2 YDEGEE. The V gene end was trimmed by 0 bases and the J gene end by 1 base; junction bases not matched to a gene: 2. The CDR3 nucleotides read TGTGCCAGCAGCTTGGGGGGACTAGCGGGTTCCTACGAGCAGTACTTC. It translates to CASSLGGLAGSYEQYF.

The chain's CDR3 is CATSRDTRETQYF. The CDR3 nucleotides are TGTGCCACCAGCAGAGATACAAGGGAGACCCAGTACTTC. This rearrangement joins TRBV15 to TRBJ2-5; D call uncertain. The CDR3 runs 13 residues. The germline V gene encodes CDR1 LNHNV and CDR2 YYDKDF (reference sequence). V was cut by 0 bases and J by 5 bases, with 7 bases left in between.

The chain couples TRBV28 to TRBJ2-7, with 8 positions matching TRBD2. CDR3 length: 15 residues. Unmatched junction bases numbered 7, after V lost 6 bases and J lost 0 bases. From germline, CDR1 is MDHEN and CDR2 SYDVKM. CDR3: CASSPSGSISYEQYF. The CDR3 DNA is TGTGCCAGCAGCCCCAGCGGGAGTATCTCCTACGAGCAGTACTTC.

The chain couples TRBV14 to TRBJ1-5, with D possibly being TRBD1 (5 bases). CDR1 and CDR2 from the germline V gene are SGHDN and FVKESK. The V and J ends lost 0 bases and 1 base respectively, with 16 bases between them. The CDR3 has 18 amino acids. The CDR3 loop reads CASSQDGTQGPSNQPQHF. CDR3 DNA: TGTGCCAGCAGCCAAGATGGCACTCAGGGACCAAGCAATCAGCCCCAGCATTTT.

This sequence joins TRBV6-5 and TRBJ1-5; the D is unclear. CDR3 length: 15 residues. Between the trimmed V and J ends, which lost 6 bases and 5 bases, there was a span of 17 bases. Germline V gene data show CDR1 as MNHEY and CDR2 as SVGAGI. The CDR3 region has the DNA TGTGCCAGCAGGGCGTCGTTCAGCGGTCATCAGCCCCAGCATTTT. As protein: CASRASFSGHQPQHF.

This chain connects TRBV18 to TRBJ2-7; D ambiguous. Germline loops: CDR1 KGHSH, CDR2 LQKENI. This CDR3 comprises 12 residues. The ends were cut back, 3 bases at V and 7 bases at J, with 10 bases in the middle. As DNA, the CDR3 is TGTGCCAGCTCACCCCGAGACGGAGAGCAGTACTTC. Translation: CASSPRDGEQYF.

J is TRBJ2-2 and V is TRBV7-7, with 7 bases identical to TRBD1. CDR1 is SSHAT, CDR2 FNYEAQ, per germline (reference sequence). The CDR3 consists of 15 residues. Losses at the gene ends were 5 bases for V and 4 bases for J; bases not matched to a gene: 7. CDR3 DNA sequence: TGTGCCAGCAGCCCCAATGACAGGGTCACCGGGGAGCTGTTTTTT. Encoded protein: CASSPNDRVTGELFF.

The gene calls are TRBV7-3 and TRBJ2-7, with a weak D call TRBD2 (6 bases). The CDR3 extends over 14 amino acids. CDR1 and CDR2 from the germline V gene are SGHTA and FQGTGA. The ends were cut back, 2 bases at V and 3 bases at J, with 11 bases in the middle. The DNA of the CDR3 is TGTGCCAGCAGCTTAGGGGGGAACGACTACGAGCAGTACTTC. Translated: CASSLGGNDYEQYF.

The chain couples TRBV28 to TRBJ1-3, with no clear D. Trimming removed 1 base from V and 2 bases from J, with 9 bases in between. This CDR3 has 15 residues. CDR1 is MDHEN, CDR2 SYDVKM, per germline. The CDR3 region has the DNA TGTGCCAGCAGTTTATCCGCGGGCACTGGAAACACCATATATTTT. Translating it yields CASSLSAGTGNTIYF.

The rearrangement links TRBV5-1 to TRBJ1-4; D might be TRBD1 (5 bases). Trimming stripped 3 bases from V and 8 bases from J, with 17 bases between. Germline V gives CDR1 SGHRS, CDR2 YFSETQ. The CDR3 contains 15 residues. CDR3 loop: CASSWGTAVREKLFF. Here the CDR3 DNA reads TGCGCCAGCAGCTGGGGGACCGCTGTAAGAGAAAAACTGTTTTTT.

V and J are TRBV28 and TRBJ1-5, with no clear D. This CDR3 has 13 residues. Germline-derived CDR1 and CDR2 are MDHEN and SYDVKM. The V end lost 3 bases, the J end lost 7 bases, and 10 bases lay between the germline ends. CDR3 in DNA: TGTGCCAGCAGTTTTGTCCGGCGGCAGCCCCAGCATTTT. Encoded protein: CASSFVRRQPQHF.

A note on this clone: This sample includes further DNA sequences coding for the same CDR3. V is TRBV5-1 and J is TRBJ1-2; D is undetermined. This CDR3 region has 12 residues. Trimming took off 4 bases at V and 3 bases at J, with 7 bases between the two ends. The germline V gene encodes CDR1 SGHRS and CDR2 YFSETQ. The CDR3 nucleotides are TGCGCCAGCAGCCTGGGAGACTATGGCTACACCTTC. As protein: CASSLGDYGYTF. Filled out from reference TRBV5-1 and TRBJ1-2, the complete variable domain reads KAGVTQTPRYLIKTRGQQVTLSCSPISGHRSVSWYQQTPGQGLQFLFEYFSETQRNKGNFPGRFSGRQFSNSRSEMNVSTLELGDSALYLCASSLGDYGYTFGSGTRLTVV.

The rearrangement uses TRBV9 and TRBJ2-1; D not resolved. The V and J ends lost 4 bases and 7 bases respectively, with 12 bases between them. From germline, CDR1 is SGDLS and CDR2 YYNGEE. The length of the CDR3 is 13 residues. The CDR3 spells CASSSDIRNEQFF. The DNA for the CDR3 is TGTGCCAGCAGCAGCGACATACGGAATGAGCAGTTCTTC.

This rearrangement joins TRBV5-4 to TRBJ1-4; 9 nucleotides agree with TRBD1. The CDR3 consists of 16 residues. Unmatched junction bases numbered 4, after V lost 0 bases and J lost 4 bases. From germline, CDR1 is SGHNT and CDR2 YYREEE (reference sequence). Written as DNA, the CDR3 is TGTGCCAGCAGCTTGGGGGGACAGGGCCTTAATGAAAAACTGTTTTTT. Translated: CASSLGGQGLNEKLFF.